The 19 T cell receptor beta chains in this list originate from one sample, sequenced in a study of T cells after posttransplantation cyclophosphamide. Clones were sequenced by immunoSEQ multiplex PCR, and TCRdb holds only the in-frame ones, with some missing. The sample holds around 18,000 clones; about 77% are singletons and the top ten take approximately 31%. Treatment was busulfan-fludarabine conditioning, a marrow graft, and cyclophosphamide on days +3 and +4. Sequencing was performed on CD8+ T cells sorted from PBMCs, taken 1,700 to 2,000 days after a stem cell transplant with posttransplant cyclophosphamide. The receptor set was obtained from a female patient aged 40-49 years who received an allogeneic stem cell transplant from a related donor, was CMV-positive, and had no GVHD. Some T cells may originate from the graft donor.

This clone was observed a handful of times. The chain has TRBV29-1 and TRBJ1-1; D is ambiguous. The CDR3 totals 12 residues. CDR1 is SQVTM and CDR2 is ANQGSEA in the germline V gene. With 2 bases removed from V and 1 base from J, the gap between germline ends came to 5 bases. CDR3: CSVEPGNTEAFF. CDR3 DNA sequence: TGCAGCGTTGAACCCGGGAACACTGAAGCTTTCTTT.

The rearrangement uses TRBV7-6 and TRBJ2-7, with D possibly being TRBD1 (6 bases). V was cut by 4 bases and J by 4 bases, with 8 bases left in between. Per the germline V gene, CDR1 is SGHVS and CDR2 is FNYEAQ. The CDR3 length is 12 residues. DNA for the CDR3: TGTGCCAGCAGCTCAACAGGGTACGAGCAGTACTTC. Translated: CASSSTGYEQYF.

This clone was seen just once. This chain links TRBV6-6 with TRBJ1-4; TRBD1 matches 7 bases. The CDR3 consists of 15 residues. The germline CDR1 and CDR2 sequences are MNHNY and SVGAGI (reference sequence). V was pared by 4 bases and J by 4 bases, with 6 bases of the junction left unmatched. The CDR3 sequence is CASSSPRGVNEKLFF. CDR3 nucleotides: TGTGCCAGCAGTTCCCCCAGGGGGGTTAATGAAAAACTGTTTTTT.

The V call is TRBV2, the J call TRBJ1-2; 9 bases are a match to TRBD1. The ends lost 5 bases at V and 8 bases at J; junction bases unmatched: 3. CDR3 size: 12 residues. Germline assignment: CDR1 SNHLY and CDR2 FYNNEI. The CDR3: CASSTGGRGYTF. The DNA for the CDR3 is TGTGCCAGCAGTACAGGGGGCCGGGGCTACACCTTC.

The CDR3 DNA follows: TGTGCCAGCAGCTTTAGGGACAGGGGGATCGAGCAGTACTTC. Its translation is CASSFRDRGIEQYF. This chain uses TRBV7-9 with TRBJ2-7, with 11 bases aligning to TRBD1. Germline assignment: CDR1 SEHNR and CDR2 FQNEAQ (reference sequence). This CDR3 contains 14 residues. J gave up 6 bases and V 3 bases, and 4 bases lay outside the gene matches.

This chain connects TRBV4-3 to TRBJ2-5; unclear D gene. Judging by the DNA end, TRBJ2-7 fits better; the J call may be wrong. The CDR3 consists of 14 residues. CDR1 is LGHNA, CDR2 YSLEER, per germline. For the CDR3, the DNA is TGCGCCAGCAGCCAAGGGTTAGTGGAGTACGAGCAGTACTTC. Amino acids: CASSQGLVEYEQYF.

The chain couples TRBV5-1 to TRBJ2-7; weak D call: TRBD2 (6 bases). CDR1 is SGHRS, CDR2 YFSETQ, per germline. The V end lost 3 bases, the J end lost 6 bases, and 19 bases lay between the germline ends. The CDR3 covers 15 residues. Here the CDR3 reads CASSSVGGDLGEQYF. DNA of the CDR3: TGCGCCAGCAGCTCAGTAGGAGGGGATTTGGGCGAGCAGTACTTC.

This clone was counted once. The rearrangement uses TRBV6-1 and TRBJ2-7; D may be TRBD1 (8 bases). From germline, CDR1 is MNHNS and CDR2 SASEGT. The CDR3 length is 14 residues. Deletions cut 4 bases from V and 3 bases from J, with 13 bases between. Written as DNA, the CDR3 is TGTGCCAGCAGTGTATACAGGGGGGGCTACGAGCAGTACTTC. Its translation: CASSVYRGGYEQYF.

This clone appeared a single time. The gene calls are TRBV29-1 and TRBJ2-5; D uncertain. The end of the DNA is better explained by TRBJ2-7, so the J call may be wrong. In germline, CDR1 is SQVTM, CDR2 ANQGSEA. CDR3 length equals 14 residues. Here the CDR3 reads CSVEGPSTHYEQYF. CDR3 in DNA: TGCAGCGTTGAAGGTCCATCTACCCATTACGAGCAGTACTTC.

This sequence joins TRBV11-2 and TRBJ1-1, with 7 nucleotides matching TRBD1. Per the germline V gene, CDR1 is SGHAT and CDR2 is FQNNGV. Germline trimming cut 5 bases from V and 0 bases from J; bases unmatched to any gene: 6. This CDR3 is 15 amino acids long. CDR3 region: CASSARQGLNTEAFF. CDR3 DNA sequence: TGTGCCAGCAGCGCAAGACAGGGCCTGAACACTGAAGCTTTCTTT.

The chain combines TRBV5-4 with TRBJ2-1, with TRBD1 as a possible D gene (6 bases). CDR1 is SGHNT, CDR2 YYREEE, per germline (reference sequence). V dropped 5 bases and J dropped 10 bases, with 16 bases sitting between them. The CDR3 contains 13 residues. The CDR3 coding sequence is TGTGCCAGCAGATTGCCCAGGGGAAACGAGCAGTTCTTC. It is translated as CASRLPRGNEQFF.

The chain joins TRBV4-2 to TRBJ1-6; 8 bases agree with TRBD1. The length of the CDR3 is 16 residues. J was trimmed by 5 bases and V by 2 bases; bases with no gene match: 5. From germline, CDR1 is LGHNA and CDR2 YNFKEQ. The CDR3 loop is CASSQTAGQDNSPLHF. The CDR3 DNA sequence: TGTGCCAGCAGCCAAACGGCGGGACAGGATAATTCACCCCTCCACTTT.

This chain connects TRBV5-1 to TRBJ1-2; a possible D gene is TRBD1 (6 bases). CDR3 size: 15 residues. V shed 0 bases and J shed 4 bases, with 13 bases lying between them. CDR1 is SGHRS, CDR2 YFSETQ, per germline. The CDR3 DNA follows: TGCGCCAGCAGCTTGGCAACAGGGCAGGCCTATGGCTACACCTTC. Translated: CASSLATGQAYGYTF.

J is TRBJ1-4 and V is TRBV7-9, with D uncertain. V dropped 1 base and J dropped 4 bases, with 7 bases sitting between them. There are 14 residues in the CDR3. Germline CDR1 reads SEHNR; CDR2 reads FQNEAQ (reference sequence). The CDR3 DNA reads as TGTGCCAGCAGCTTAGGAGGGATTAATGAAAAACTGTTTTTT. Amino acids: CASSLGGINEKLFF.

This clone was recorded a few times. CDR3 in amino acids: CASSPMTGTGTNEQFF. The CDR3 nucleotides read TGTGCCAGCAGCCCTATGACGGGGACAGGGACCAATGAGCAGTTCTTC. The J gene is TRBJ2-1, the V gene TRBV7-9; 9 bases are a match to TRBD1. The germline gives CDR1 SEHNR, CDR2 FQNEAQ (reference sequence). V lost 5 bases to trimming and J lost 6 bases; unmatched junction nucleotides: 11. This CDR3 has 16 residues.

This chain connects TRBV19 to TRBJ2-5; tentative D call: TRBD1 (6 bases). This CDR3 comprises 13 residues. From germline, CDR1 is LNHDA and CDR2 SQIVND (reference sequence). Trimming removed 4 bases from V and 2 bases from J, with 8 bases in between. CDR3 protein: CASSTRGQETQYF. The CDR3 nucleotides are TGTGCCAGTAGTACTAGGGGGCAAGAGACCCAGTACTTC.

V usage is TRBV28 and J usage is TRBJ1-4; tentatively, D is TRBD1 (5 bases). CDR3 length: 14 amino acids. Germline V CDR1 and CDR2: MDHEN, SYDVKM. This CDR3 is CASTAPRPNEKLFF. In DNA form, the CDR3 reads TGTGCTTCGACAGCGCCCCGGCCAAATGAAAAACTGTTTTTT.

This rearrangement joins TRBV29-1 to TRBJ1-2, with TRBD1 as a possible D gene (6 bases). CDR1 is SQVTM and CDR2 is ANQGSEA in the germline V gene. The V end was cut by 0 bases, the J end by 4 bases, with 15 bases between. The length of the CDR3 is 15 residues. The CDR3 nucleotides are TGCAGCGTTGAAGACGGGCAGGGGTATAGCTATGGCTACACCTTC. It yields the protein CSVEDGQGYSYGYTF.

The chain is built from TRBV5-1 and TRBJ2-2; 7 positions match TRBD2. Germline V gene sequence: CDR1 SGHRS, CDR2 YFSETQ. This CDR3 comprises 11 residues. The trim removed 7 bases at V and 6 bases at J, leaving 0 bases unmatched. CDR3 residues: CASGGAGELFF. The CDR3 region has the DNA TGCGCCAGCGGGGGGGCCGGGGAGCTGTTTTTT.